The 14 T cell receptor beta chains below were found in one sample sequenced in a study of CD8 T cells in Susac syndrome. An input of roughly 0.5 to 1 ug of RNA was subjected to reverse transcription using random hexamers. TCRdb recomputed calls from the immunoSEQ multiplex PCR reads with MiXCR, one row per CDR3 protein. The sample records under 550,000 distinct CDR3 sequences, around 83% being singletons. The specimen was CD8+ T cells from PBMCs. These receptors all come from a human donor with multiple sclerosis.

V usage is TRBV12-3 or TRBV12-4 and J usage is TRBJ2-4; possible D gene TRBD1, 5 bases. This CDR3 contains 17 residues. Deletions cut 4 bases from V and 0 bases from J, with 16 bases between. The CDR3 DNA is TGTGCCAGCAGTTGGCGACAGAGCGTCTTAGCCAAAAACATTCAGTACTTC. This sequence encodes CASSWRQSVLAKNIQYF.

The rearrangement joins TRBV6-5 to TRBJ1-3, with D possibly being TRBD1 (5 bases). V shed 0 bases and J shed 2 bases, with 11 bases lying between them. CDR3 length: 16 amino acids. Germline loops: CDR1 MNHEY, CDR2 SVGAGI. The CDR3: CASSYSPGGTGNTIYF. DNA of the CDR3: TGTGCCAGCAGTTACTCTCCGGGGGGAACTGGAAACACCATATATTTT.

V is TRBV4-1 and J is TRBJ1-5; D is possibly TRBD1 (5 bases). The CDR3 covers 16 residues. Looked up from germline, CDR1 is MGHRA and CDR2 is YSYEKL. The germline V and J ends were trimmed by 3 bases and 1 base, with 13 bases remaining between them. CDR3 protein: CASSQVGTDSNQPQHF. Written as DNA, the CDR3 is TGCGCCAGCAGCCAGGTAGGGACGGACAGCAATCAGCCCCAGCATTTT.

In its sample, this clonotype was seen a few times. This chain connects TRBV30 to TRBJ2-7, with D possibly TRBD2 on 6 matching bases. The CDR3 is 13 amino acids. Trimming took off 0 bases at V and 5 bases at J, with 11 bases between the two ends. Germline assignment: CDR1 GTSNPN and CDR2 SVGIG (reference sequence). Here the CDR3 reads CAWSVGSGDEQYF. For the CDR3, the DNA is TGTGCCTGGAGTGTAGGGTCGGGGGACGAGCAGTACTTC.

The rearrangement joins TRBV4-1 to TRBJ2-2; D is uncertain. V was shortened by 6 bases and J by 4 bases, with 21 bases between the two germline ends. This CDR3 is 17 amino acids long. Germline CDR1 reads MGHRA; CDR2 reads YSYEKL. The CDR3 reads CASSLLASLSVTGELFF. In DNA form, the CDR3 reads TGCGCCAGCAGTCTTCTGGCTAGTCTGTCCGTCACCGGGGAGCTGTTTTTT.

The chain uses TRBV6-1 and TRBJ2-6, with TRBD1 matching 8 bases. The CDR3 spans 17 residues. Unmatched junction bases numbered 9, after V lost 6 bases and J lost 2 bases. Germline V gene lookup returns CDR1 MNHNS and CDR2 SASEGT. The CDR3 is CASSDNSGGTGANVLTF. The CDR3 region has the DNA TGTGCCAGCAGCGACAACTCAGGGGGCACTGGGGCCAACGTCCTGACTTTC.

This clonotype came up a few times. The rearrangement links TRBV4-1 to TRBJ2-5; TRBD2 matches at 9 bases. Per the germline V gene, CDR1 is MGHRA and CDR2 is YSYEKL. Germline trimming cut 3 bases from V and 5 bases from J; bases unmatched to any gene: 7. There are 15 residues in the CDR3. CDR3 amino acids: CASSHHSGSGETQYF. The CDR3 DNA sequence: TGCGCCAGCAGCCACCATAGCGGGAGCGGTGAGACCCAGTACTTC.

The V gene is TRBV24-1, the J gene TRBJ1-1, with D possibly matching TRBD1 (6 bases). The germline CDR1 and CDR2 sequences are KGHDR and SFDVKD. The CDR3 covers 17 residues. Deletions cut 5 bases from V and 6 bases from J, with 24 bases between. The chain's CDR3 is CATSGPPQRGAYAEAFF. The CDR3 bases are TGTGCCACCAGTGGCCCCCCCCAACGGGGGGCGTACGCTGAAGCTTTCTTT.

The CDR3 DNA reads as TGTGCCAGCAGCCTCGGACAGGGGATTCGTCACGAGCAGTACTTC. Translating gives CASSLGQGIRHEQYF. J is TRBJ2-7 and V is TRBV28, with 9 bases matching TRBD1. With 6 bases clipped from V and 5 bases from J, the junction kept 11 bases outside the gene matches. This CDR3 contains 15 residues. The germline CDR1 and CDR2 sequences are MDHEN and SYDVKM.

The CDR3 spells CASTDAGEKLFF. In nucleotides, the CDR3 is TGTGCCAGCACCGATGCCGGGGAAAAACTGTTTTTT. This chain joins TRBV12-3 or TRBV12-4 and TRBJ1-4; no clear D gene. The germline V and J ends were trimmed by 7 bases and 8 bases, with 11 bases remaining between them. The CDR3 runs 12 residues.

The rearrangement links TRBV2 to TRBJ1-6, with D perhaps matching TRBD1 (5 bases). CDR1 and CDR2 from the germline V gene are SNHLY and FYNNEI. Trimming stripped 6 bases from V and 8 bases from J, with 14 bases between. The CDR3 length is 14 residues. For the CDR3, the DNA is TGTGCCAGCAGACTACAGGAGTGGGATTCACCCCTCCACTTT. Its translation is CASRLQEWDSPLHF. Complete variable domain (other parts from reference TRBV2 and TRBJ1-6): EPEVTQTPSHQVTQMGQEVILRCVPISNHLYFYWYRQILGQKVEFLVSFYNNEISEKSEIFDDQFSVERPDGSNFTLKIRSTKLEDSAMYFCASRLQEWDSPLHFGNGTRLTVT.

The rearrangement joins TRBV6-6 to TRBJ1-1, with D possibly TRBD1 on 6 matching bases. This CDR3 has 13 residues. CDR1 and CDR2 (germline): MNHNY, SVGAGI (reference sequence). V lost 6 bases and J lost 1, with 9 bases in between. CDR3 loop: CASREGGNTEAFF. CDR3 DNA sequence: TGTGCCAGCAGGGAAGGGGGGAACACTGAAGCTTTCTTT.

For the CDR3, the DNA is TGTGCCAGCAGTACGACGTTAGATAATGAAAAACTGTTTTTT. It yields the protein CASSTTLDNEKLFF. The chain couples TRBV2 to TRBJ1-4; D unclear. V was pared by 5 bases and J by 4 bases, with 11 bases between. The length of the CDR3 is 14 residues. Per germline, CDR1 SNHLY and CDR2 FYNNEI.

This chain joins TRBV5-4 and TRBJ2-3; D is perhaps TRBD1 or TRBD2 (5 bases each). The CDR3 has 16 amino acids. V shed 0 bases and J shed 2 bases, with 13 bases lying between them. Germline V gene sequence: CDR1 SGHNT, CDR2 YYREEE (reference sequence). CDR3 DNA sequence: TGTGCCAGCAGCTTGGGTTCCGGGACCAACACAGATACGCAGTATTTT. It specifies CASSLGSGTNTDTQYF.